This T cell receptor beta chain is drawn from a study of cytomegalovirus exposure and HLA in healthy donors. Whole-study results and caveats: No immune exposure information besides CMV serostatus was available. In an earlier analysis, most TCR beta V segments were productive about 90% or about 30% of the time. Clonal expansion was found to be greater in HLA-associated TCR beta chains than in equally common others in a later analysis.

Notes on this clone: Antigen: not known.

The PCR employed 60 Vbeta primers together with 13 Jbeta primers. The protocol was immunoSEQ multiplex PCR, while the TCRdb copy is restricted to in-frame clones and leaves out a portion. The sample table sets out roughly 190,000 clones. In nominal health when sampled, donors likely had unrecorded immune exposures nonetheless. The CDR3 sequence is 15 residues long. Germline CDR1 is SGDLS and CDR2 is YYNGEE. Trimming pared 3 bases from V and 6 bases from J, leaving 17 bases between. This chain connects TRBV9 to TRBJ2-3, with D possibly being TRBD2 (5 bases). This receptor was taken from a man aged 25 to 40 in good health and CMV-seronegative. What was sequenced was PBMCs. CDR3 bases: TGTGCCAGCAGCGCAGCTGGCGGGCCCCTGGATACGCAGTATTTT. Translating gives CASSAAGGPLDTQYF.